The rows below give T cell receptor beta chains drawn from one sample of a study of post-analysis software for immune sequencing data. TCRdb re-called the PCR reads through MiXCR, storing one row per CDR3 protein. Here the sample spans a few hundred thousand distinct CDR3 sequences, 30% to 40% being singletons. Sequenced input: blood. These receptors were collected from a girl aged 2 to 17 with multiple sclerosis. The CDR3 runs from the conserved cysteine through the conserved F or W. D genes are given only for firm matches. Size is stated for part of the rows, as once, few or many counts, or as a class when the clone is expanded.

>TRBJ1-1|TRBV4-2|.|.
CASSQERTTEAFF
TGTGCCAGCAGCCAAGAAAGAACAACTGAAGCTTTCTTT
>TRBJ1-2|TRBV7-9|.|.
CASSGQLNYGYTF
TGTGCCAGCAGCGGTCAGCTCAACTATGGCTACACCTTC
>TRBJ2-2|TRBV28|.|few
CASSTARAGTGELFF
TGTGCCAGCAGTACCGCACGAGCAGGAACCGGGGAGCTGTTTTTT
>TRBJ1-2|TRBV6-1|TRBD1|.
CASSADRYNYGYTF
TGTGCCAGCAGCGCGGACAGGTATAACTATGGCTACACCTTC
>TRBJ2-5|TRBV10-1|.|.
CASTREYEQYF
TGCGCCAGCACAAGGGAATATGAGCAGTACTTC
>TRBJ2-7|TRBV5-1|.|few
CASSAYWGSYEQYF
TGCGCCAGCAGCGCATATTGGGGATCCTACGAGCAGTACTTC
>TRBJ2-3|TRBV11-2|.|few
CASSLASPRDTQYF
TGTGCCAGCAGCTTAGCCTCCCCAAGGGATACGCAGTATTTT
>TRBJ2-3|TRBV20-1|.|few
CSARVNSGDTQYF
TGCAGTGCTAGAGTCAACTCGGGAGATACGCAGTATTTT
>TRBJ2-1|TRBV12-3/TRBV12-4|.|.
CASTRQESYNEQFF
TGTGCCAGCACCCGACAGGAGTCCTACAATGAGCAGTTCTTC
>TRBJ2-5|TRBV5-5|.|few
CASSSLKGEQETQYF
TGTGCCAGCAGCTCGCTCAAAGGCGAACAAGAGACCCAGTACTTC
>TRBJ2-7|TRBV21-1|.|few
CASSNLGDTYEQYF
TGTGCCAGCAGCAACCTAGGGGACACCTACGAGCAGTACTTC
>TRBJ2-3|TRBV5-1|TRBD2|.
CASGLTSGGAPDTQYF
TGCGCCAGCGGCTTGACAAGCGGGGGGGCCCCAGATACGCAGTATTTT
>TRBJ2-7|TRBV20-1|.|.
CSARGGLGYEQYF
TGCAGTGCTCGGGGTGGGCTTGGGTACGAGCAGTACTTC
>TRBJ2-5|TRBV20-1|.|.
CSARHPNRPQKTQYF
TGCAGTGCTAGGCACCCAAACCGACCCCAGAAGACCCAGTACTTC
>TRBJ1-2|TRBV4-1|.|.
CASSQIIDRTLTNYGYTF
TGCGCCAGCAGCCAAATAATCGACAGGACCCTAACGAACTATGGCTACACCTTC
>TRBJ2-5|TRBV4-1|TRBD2|few
CASSQYPFSGEGTQYF
TGCGCCAGCAGCCAATACCCCTTTAGCGGGGAAGGGACCCAGTACTTC
>TRBJ2-1|TRBV15|.|few
CATGSSYYNEQFF
TGTGCCACCGGAAGCAGTTATTACAATGAGCAGTTCTTC
>TRBJ1-1|TRBV29-1|TRBD1|.
CSVPGQGVSNTEAFF
TGCAGCGTTCCGGGACAGGGGGTTTCGAACACTGAAGCCTTCTTT
>TRBJ2-7|TRBV27|TRBD2|once
CASSFFGGGAYEQYF
TGTGCCAGCAGTTTCTTTGGCGGGGGGGCTTACGAGCAGTACTTC
>TRBJ1-1|TRBV6-6|.|.
CASNQAGDTEAFF
TGTGCCAGCAACCAGGCGGGGGACACTGAAGCTTTCTTT
>TRBJ1-1|TRBV5-1|.|once
CASSVDRWNTEAFF
TGCGCCAGCAGCGTCGACAGGTGGAACACTGAAGCTTTCTTT
>TRBJ1-2|TRBV20-1|.|few
CSARSGGSNNNYGYTF
TGCAGTGCTAGAAGTGGGGGTTCAAATAATAACTATGGCTACACCTTC
>TRBJ2-3|TRBV3-1|.|.
CASVGRRNTDTQYF
TGTGCCAGCGTTGGGAGGAGAAACACAGATACGCAGTATTTT
>TRBJ2-7|TRBV6-5|TRBD1|.
CASSQNRGAYEQYF
TGTGCCAGCAGCCAAAACAGGGGAGCCTACGAGCAGTACTTC
>TRBJ2-5|TRBV28|.|.
CASVRQETQYF
TGTGCCAGCGTCCGTCAAGAGACCCAGTACTTC
>TRBJ2-1|TRBV3-1|.|.
CASSQGEGYPYNEQFF
TGTGCCAGCAGCCAAGGCGAGGGGTACCCGTACAATGAGCAGTTCTTC
>TRBJ1-6|TRBV6-4|TRBD1|.
CASSRDRGRDSPLHF
TGTGCCAGCAGCAGGGACAGGGGGCGAGATTCACCCCTCCACTTT
>TRBJ2-3|TRBV5-6|TRBD1|.
CASSSNRDRSTDTQYF
TGTGCCAGCAGCTCAAACCGGGACAGGAGCACAGATACGCAGTATTTT
>TRBJ2-1|TRBV7-2|TRBD2|many
CASSSPSGGNEQFF
TGTGCCAGCAGCTCCCCTAGCGGGGGCAATGAGCAGTTCTTC
>TRBJ2-5|TRBV2|.|.
CASSWVRETQYF
TGTGCCAGCAGTTGGGTTCGGGAGACCCAGTACTTC
>TRBJ1-1|TRBV9|TRBD1|.
CASSPWVGTGDTEAFF
TGTGCCAGCAGCCCCTGGGTGGGTACAGGGGACACTGAAGCTTTCTTT
>TRBJ1-1|TRBV5-5|.|.
CASSLEGVLYTEAFF
TGTGCCAGCAGCTTGGAGGGGGTTTTATACACTGAAGCTTTCTTT
>TRBJ1-1|TRBV5-1|.|.
CASSLATGAEAFF
TGCGCCAGCAGCTTGGCCACGGGAGCTGAAGCTTTCTTT
>TRBJ2-3|TRBV20-1|.|many
CSARVSSPTSTDTQYF
TGCAGTGCTAGAGTGTCTAGCCCGACTAGCACAGATACGCAGTATTTT
>TRBJ1-5|TRBV7-9|.|.
CASSVYGHQPQHF
TGTGCCAGCAGCGTATACGGGCATCAGCCCCAGCATTTT
>TRBJ2-4|TRBV29-1|.|few
CSVGGGGDRENIQYF
TGCAGCGTTGGTGGGGGGGGGGACAGAGAAAACATTCAGTACTTC
>TRBJ2-7|TRBV6-5|.|once
CASSPYKDIRGYEQYF
TGTGCCAGCAGCCCCTACAAGGACATTCGGGGGTACGAGCAGTACTTC
>TRBJ2-7|TRBV5-1|TRBD1|few
CASSLGSGTGAYEQYF
TGCGCCAGCAGCTTGGGCTCCGGGACAGGTGCCTACGAGCAGTACTTC
>TRBJ2-1|TRBV24-1|.|few
CATSDTGDTYNEQFF
TGTGCCACCAGTGACACGGGGGACACCTACAATGAGCAGTTCTTC
>TRBJ2-3|TRBV20-1|TRBD2|.
CSAPWGLAARTDTQYF
TGCAGTGCCCCGTGGGGACTAGCGGCAAGAACAGATACGCAGTATTTT
>TRBJ2-7|TRBV29-1|.|few
CSVTPGALYEQYF
TGCAGCGTGACCCCCGGGGCCCTATACGAGCAGTACTTC
>TRBJ1-2|TRBV9|.|once
CASSDRPNGELNYGYTF
TGTGCCAGCAGCGACCGACCGAACGGGGAACTTAACTATGGCTACACCTTC
>TRBJ2-7|TRBV20-1|.|few
CSAREKGTAFYEQYF
TGCAGTGCTAGAGAGAAGGGGACCGCCTTCTACGAGCAGTACTTC
>TRBJ2-3|TRBV5-6|.|.
CASSPESRGTDTQYF
TGTGCCAGCAGCCCGGAAAGTAGGGGAACAGATACGCAGTATTTT
>TRBJ2-7|TRBV9|.|many
CASSSRDSSSYEQYF
TGTGCCAGCAGCTCCCGGGACTCGAGCTCCTACGAGCAGTACTTC
>TRBJ2-5|TRBV5-1|.|.
CASSVGATGETQYF
TGCGCCAGCAGCGTGGGGGCAACCGGGGAGACCCAGTACTTC
>TRBJ2-7|TRBV10-2|.|.
CASSGSYEQYF
TGCGCCAGCAGTGGATCATACGAGCAGTACTTC
>TRBJ1-2|TRBV7-9|.|.
CASSHSGTSSDDYTF
TGTGCCAGCAGCCATTCCGGGACAAGCTCAGATGACTACACCTTC
>TRBJ2-2|TRBV25-1|.|.
CASSDPKGSNTGELFF
TGTGCCAGCAGTGATCCTAAGGGATCGAACACCGGGGAGCTGTTTTTT
>TRBJ2-3|TRBV5-6|.|few
CASTIFRGASTDTQYF
TGTGCCAGCACCATCTTTCGGGGGGCTAGCACAGATACGCAGTATTTT
>TRBJ2-6|TRBV7-8|.|.
CASSNRDSSSGANVLTF
TGTGCCAGCAGCAACAGGGACTCAAGCTCTGGGGCCAACGTCCTGACTTTC
>TRBJ2-2|TRBV20-1|.|.
CGAEGGSGELFF
TGCGGTGCTGAGGGGGGCTCCGGGGAGCTGTTTTTT
>TRBJ2-7|TRBV5-1|.|.
CASYDSSSYNEQYF
TGCGCCAGCTACGACTCCAGCTCCTACAATGAGCAGTACTTC
>TRBJ2-1|TRBV2|TRBD2|few
CASSEAQSGGGNEQFF
TGTGCCAGCAGTGAAGCGCAATCGGGGGGTGGTAATGAGCAGTTCTTC
>TRBJ2-5|TRBV10-3|.|.
CAIIGPGNEQYF
TGTGCCATCATAGGACCCGGCAATGAGCAGTACTTC
>TRBJ2-5|TRBV11-2|.|.
CASSSILRGAIETQYF
TGTGCCAGCAGCTCAATCCTGAGGGGGGCGATTGAGACCCAGTACTTC
>TRBJ1-4|TRBV5-1|.|few
CASSLGTNSDQEKLFF
TGCGCCAGCAGCTTGGGGACAAATAGTGATCAGGAAAAACTGTTTTTT
>TRBJ2-7|TRBV9|TRBD2|few
CASSRGDLDEQYF
TGTGCCAGCAGCCGGGGGGACTTGGACGAGCAGTACTTC